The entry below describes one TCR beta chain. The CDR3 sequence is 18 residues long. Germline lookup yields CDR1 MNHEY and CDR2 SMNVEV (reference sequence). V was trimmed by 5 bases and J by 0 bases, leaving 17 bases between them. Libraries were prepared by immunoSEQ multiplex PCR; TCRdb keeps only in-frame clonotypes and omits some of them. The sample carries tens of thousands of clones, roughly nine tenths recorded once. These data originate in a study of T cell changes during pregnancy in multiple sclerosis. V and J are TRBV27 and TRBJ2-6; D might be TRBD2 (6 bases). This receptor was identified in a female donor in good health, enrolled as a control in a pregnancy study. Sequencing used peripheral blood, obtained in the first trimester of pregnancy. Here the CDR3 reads CASSLTGDYPSGANVLTF. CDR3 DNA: TGTGCCAGCAGTCTGACGGGGGATTACCCCTCTGGGGCCAACGTCCTGACTTTC.